The sequence of this T cell receptor (beta chain) was determined in a study of control samples from healthy donors and cancer patients. Only in-frame clones appear in the TCRdb table, and some are missing; sequencing was by immunoSEQ multiplex PCR. The table has more than 95,000 clones, more than 70% seen once; the top ten hold 2% to 3%. CDR3 length: 11 amino acids. V was trimmed by 5 bases and J by 11 bases, leaving 12 bases between them. The rearrangement joins TRBV12-3 or TRBV12-4 to TRBJ1-1, with D uncertain. This TCR was recovered from a woman in her 70s in good health. Source material: blood. The CDR3 loop is CASSRGVRAFF. The CDR3 coding sequence is TGTGCCAGCAGTCGGGGAGTTCGGGCTTTCTTT.